This T cell receptor beta chain was retrieved from a study of OX40 agonist ivuxolimab in advanced cancers. Regarding the complete study: Ivuxolimab was an agonistic, fully human IgG2 monoclonal antibody directed against OX40 (CD134), a costimulatory receptor. Intravenous ivuxolimab was administered to patients every 2 weeks at six dose levels: 0.01, 0.1, 0.3, 1.5, 3 and 10 mg/kg. Among the roughly 50 dose-escalation patients, 19 had hepatocellular carcinoma, 15 melanoma, 9 renal cell carcinoma and 9 head and neck cancer. In the dose-escalation cohort, approximately 83% of patients were male, and the mean age was around 65 years with a range of roughly 23 to 79. Patients were allowed to have had prior anti-PD-1, anti-PD-L1 or anti-CTLA-4 therapy, and around two fifths of the dose-escalation patients had been treated with checkpoint inhibitors. Partial responses occurred in three dose-escalation patients: two with cutaneous melanoma and one with hepatocellular carcinoma. Peripheral TCRbeta sequencing aimed to test whether ivuxolimab altered TCR sequence diversity and caused clonal T-cell expansion. The paper covers the monotherapy dose-escalation part of the phase I ivuxolimab trial, which included N ≈ 50 patients.

Comment on this clone: Which antigen it targets is not known. The sample holds no much larger clone one base away, and base qualities are not on file.

To sequence the TCRbeta CDR3 region, genomic DNA was isolated from the sorted cells. TCRbeta CDR3 regions were sequenced using the immunoSEQ Assay. TCRdb limited this immuneACCESS table to in-frame rearrangements with V and J called. A share of clones is missing; checked studies link under half to unresolved V genes, and the rest is unexplained. The sample yields 60,000 or so clones; 80% to 90% were counted once. Jointly, the top ten make up around 11% of the sample. The investigation overall reported the following: At doses of 0.1 to 3.0 mg/kg, clonal expansion of both CD4+ and CD8+ blood T cells was observed from baseline to week 6. After ivuxolimab, more expanded clones were found on average in CD8+ T cells than in CD4+ T cells. Which antigens the clonally expanded peripheral T cells were specific for was not determined. Low levels of normalized T-cell clonal expansion were also seen in some nonresponding patients. In partial responders in the 0.1-3.0 mg/kg groups, normalized peripheral clonal expansion was found to be among the lowest, especially among CD8+ T cells.

Germline trimming: 5 bases from V, 5 bases from J; junction bases outside gene matches: 9. The germline V gene supplies CDR1 SGHTA and CDR2 FQGTGA. The CDR3 numbers 15 residues from cysteine through phenylalanine. Only the CDR3 portion is preserved as DNA: 45 bases, with reading frame beginning at the first base. The trial excluded patients who had a history of autoimmune disease or who were on systemic immunosuppression. Peripheral blood for TCR sequencing was drawn from every dose cohort at baseline, at cycle 4 day 1 and at cycle 7 day 1. The samples were drawn from a first-in-human, open-label, multicenter phase I dose-escalation trial of ivuxolimab. Adults with locally advanced or metastatic head and neck squamous cell, hepatocellular, melanoma or renal cell carcinoma were enrolled in the trial. CD4+ and CD8+ T cells were sorted separately from peripheral blood before TCR sequencing.

The chain is assembled from TRBV7-3 and TRBJ2-3, with 8 bases matching TRBD2. Sequenced material: CD4+ or CD8+ T cells sorted from blood, taken in a trial of the OX40 agonist ivuxolimab. The sequence came from an adult with an advanced solid tumor such as melanoma, head and neck, liver or kidney cancer. The nucleotides read TGTGCCAGCAGCAGAACGGGGGGGCGTGTAGATACGCAGTATTTT. The translation is CASSRTGGRVDTQYF.